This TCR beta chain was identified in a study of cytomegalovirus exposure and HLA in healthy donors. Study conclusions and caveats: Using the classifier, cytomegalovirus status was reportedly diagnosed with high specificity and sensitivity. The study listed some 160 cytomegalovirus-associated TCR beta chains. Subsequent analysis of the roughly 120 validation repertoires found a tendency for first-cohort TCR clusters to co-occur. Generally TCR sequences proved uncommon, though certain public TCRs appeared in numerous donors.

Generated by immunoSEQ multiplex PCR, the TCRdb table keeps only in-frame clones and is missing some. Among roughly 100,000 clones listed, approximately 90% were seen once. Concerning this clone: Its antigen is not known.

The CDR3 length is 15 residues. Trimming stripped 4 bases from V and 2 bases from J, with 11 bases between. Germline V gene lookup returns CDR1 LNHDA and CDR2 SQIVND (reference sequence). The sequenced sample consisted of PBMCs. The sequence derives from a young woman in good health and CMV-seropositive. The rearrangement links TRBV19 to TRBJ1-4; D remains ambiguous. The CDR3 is CASSRGGLTNEKLFF. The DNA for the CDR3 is TGTGCCAGTAGTAGGGGTGGACTCACTAATGAAAAACTGTTTTTT.